This entry describes one TCR beta chain. Its cognate antigen is unknown. Sorting was done in triplicate for each CD8+ T cell subset (300,000 cells each). Phenotypically, naive CD8+ T cells corresponded to CD45RO-CCR7+CD27+CD95-. The data are from a study of CXCR3-negative and CXCR3-positive naive CD8 T cells. General observations from the study: Researchers reported similar TRBV-TRBJ usage in naive CXCR3-negative and CXCR3-positive cells, though memory differed. No difference in surface CD5 was seen between naive subsets, and TCR strength was inferred from TRB CDR3 properties.

The germline gives CDR1 MGHRA, CDR2 YSYEKL. This CDR3 has 16 residues. Via 5' RACE with UMI labels, TRB cDNA libraries were prepared. TCRdb re-called the 5' RACE reads; every CDR3 protein appears as one record, without DNA. The table gives about 130,000 distinct CDR3 sequences; the top ten clones make up 0.29% of it. The sequence derives from a human donor in good health. Some clones in this sample may be carry-over from other donors' samples. Sequences were obtained from naive CXCR3- CD8+ T cells from blood. As to subset: CD45RO-CCR7+CD27+CD95- naive CD8+ T cells lacking CXCR3 (TNR3-). V is TRBV4-1 and J is TRBJ2-7. CDR3 sequence: CASSQRVDRGAYEQYF.